This T cell receptor (beta chain) was recorded in a study of CD8 T cells in Susac syndrome. The J segment lost 8 bases and the V segment lost 1 base, leaving 9 bases of the junction unmatched. Germline V gives CDR1 SQVTM, CDR2 ANQGSEA. The CDR3 has 15 residues. RNA in amounts of about 0.5 to 1 ug was reverse transcribed with random hexamers. TCRdb redid the calling of the immunoSEQ multiplex PCR reads with MiXCR, one entry per CDR3 protein. Of around 270,000 distinct CDR3 sequences listed, roughly 85% were seen once; the top ten hold around 0.22%. This chain connects TRBV29-1 to TRBJ2-1, with 9 bases identical to TRBD2. The source material was CD8+ T cells from PBMCs. The source of this sequence is a human donor with multiple sclerosis. CDR3 residues: CSVEGLAGKFDEQFF. CDR3 sequence (DNA): TGCAGCGTTGAAGGTCTAGCGGGAAAGTTCGATGAGCAGTTCTTC.